The TCR beta chain described here comes from a study of Graves' ophthalmopathy and Graves' hyperthyroidism. Study context: No ophthalmopathy within 18 months of follow-up signified stable hyperthyroidism.

This clonotype was observed a single time. The authors amplified TCR beta CDR3 regions, and they did so from RNA transcripts for repertoire sequencing. The workflow started with a first-round RT-PCR run with HTBI primers and then moved on to a second-round multiplex PCR. TCRdb ran MiXCR on the multiplex PCR reads and lists one entry per CDR3 protein. The table includes around 1,200,000 distinct CDR3 sequences, 35% to 45% detected once. Diagnostic conclusions were grounded in clinical symptoms, serum thyroxine, TRAb, thyroid ultrasound and orbital computed tomography. Trimming took 4 bases from V and 3 from J; bases not matched to a gene: 10. The CDR3 extends over 17 amino acids. CDR1 is SGHRS, CDR2 YFSETQ, per germline.

The V gene is TRBV5-1, the J gene TRBJ1-2, with 12 bases lining up with TRBD1. This receptor was obtained from an adult man with Graves' hyperthyroidism. Sequencing was performed on peripheral blood or thyroid tissue (not recorded which). This CDR3 is CASSPGTGGAEDYGYTF. CDR3 coding DNA: TGCGCCAGCAGCCCTGGGACAGGGGGCGCCGAGGACTATGGCTACACCTTC.